The clone carrying this TCR beta chain has more than one count but fewer than ten. Its antigen is undetermined. The data stem from a study of identical twins. A universal primer site arose from template switching, and cDNA bore unique molecular identifiers. TCRdb ran MiXCR on the 5' RACE reads and lists one entry per CDR3 protein. The sample holds 300,000 to 400,000 distinct CDR3 sequences; around 9.7% are singletons and the top ten take over 7%. The V end was cut by 8 bases, the J end by 1 base, with 14 bases between. CDR3 length equals 15 residues. CDR1 is MNHEY and CDR2 is SVGEGT in the germline V gene. Overall study findings and caveats: Insertions ran lower in abundant cord blood beta clonotypes, though not in memory repertoires. An excess of low generation probability was shown by twin-shared out-of-frame alpha sequences. For zero-insertion analyses, partial confounding could come from invariant MAIT and iNKT cells.

The chain is built from TRBV6-2 or TRBV6-3 and TRBJ2-2, with a weak D call TRBD2 (6 bases). The receptor's source is a woman aged 50 to 60 in good health. The specimen sequenced was naive T cells sorted from blood. CDR3: CASRVWRGNTGELFF. As DNA, the CDR3 is TGTGCCAGCCGAGTTTGGCGGGGGAACACCGGGGAGCTGTTTTTT.